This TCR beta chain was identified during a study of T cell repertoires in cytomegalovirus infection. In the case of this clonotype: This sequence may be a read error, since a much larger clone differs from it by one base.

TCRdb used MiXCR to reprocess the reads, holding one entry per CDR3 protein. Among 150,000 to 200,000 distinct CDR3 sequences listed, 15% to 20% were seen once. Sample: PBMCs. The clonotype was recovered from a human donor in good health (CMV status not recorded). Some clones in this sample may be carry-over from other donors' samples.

CDR3 DNA sequence: TGTGCCAGCAGGCCCCGGGGGGGGATTGGAGAAAAACTGTTTTTT. Translated: CASRPRGGIGEKLFF. This chain links TRBV7-3 with TRBJ1-4, with a tentative D call TRBD1 (5 bases). V lost 6 bases, J lost 8 bases, and 19 bases lay in between. The germline gives CDR1 SGHTA, CDR2 FQGTGA. The CDR3 runs to 15 residues.